The T cell receptor beta chain under discussion was sequenced for a study of T cell responses to AZD1222 COVID-19 vaccine (dated by TCRdb to the early 2020s). In the study overall: Because spike-specific TCR depth and breadth did not differ between the two schedules, AZD1222 recipients who got a second dose at roughly 4 weeks were pooled with those who got a second dose at roughly 12 weeks. Trial participants were enrolled by age into subgroups of 18-55, 56-69 and 70-plus years, and around 150, 28 and 57 TCR-sequenced participants, respectively, were included in these subgroups. TCR sequencing covered approximately 230 trial participants: around 210 given two doses of AZD1222 and around 25 given two doses of MenACWY control vaccine.

The time point tag for this specimen amounts to: baseline before first vaccination. Vaccinee samples came from UK trials COV001 and COV002, including a single-blind randomized controlled phase 2/3 trial of AZD1222 (ChAdOx1 nCoV-19) in healthy adults. Trial participant PBMC samples were collected at day 0 and day 28 after the second dose for TCRbeta chain sequencing. The CDR3 regions of human TCRbeta chains were analyzed by immunosequencing. In the original analysis: TCRs in the repertoires were compared against a reference library of SARS-CoV-2-specific TCRs that had been generated with the MIRA antigen-specificity platform. Breadth was defined as the fraction of unique TCRs that were SARS-CoV-2-associated, and depth was defined as the fraction of total T cells that were SARS-CoV-2-associated. Using the MIRA data, each spike-specific TCR was mapped to the spike region that the TCR reacts to and placed in a CD4 or CD8 class. Log10-transformed breadth and depth values were compared by one-way ANOVA with Sidak's multiple comparisons tests. Here the immuneACCESS table is served through TCRdb, limited to in-frame sequences with V and J called. Missing clones are a known gap in these copies; in checked studies unresolved V genes cover under half, and the rest lacks a known reason. That table is the source of V, J and clone size, and D and trimming were worked out from the DNA. The sample contains some 150,000 clones, just under 95% of them found a single time. Roughly 5% of the sample goes to the ten largest clones.

Details on this clone: Its target antigen remains unknown. Per-nucleotide qualities are absent, and no much larger clonotype sits a single base away.

In the germline V gene (reference sequence), CDR1 corresponds to LNHNV and CDR2 to YYDKDF. From the cysteine through the phenylalanine, the CDR3 covers 15 amino acids. Of all the DNA, just the CDR3 is kept, 45 bases in frame from base 1. The germline V and J ends show losses of 4 bases and 6 bases respectively, and no gene match explains 7 bases of the junction. What the work shows at the level of the full study, not this receptor alone: Because no samples from the day 14 peak response were available, repertoires could be characterized only after the peak T cell response. Conclusions about previously exposed vaccinees were limited because only five to seven AZD1222 recipients were SARS-CoV-2 seropositive at baseline. In the small 56-69-year group, the increase in depth fell short of significance, most likely because of low power. After two AZD1222 doses, both the breadth and the depth of spike-specific TCRs were significantly higher than at day 0 and than in MenACWY recipients. The vaccine-associated CD4 TCRs covered the entire spike protein, and the dominant responses fell in regions 160-218 and 743-854. Most participants were white British and females outnumbered males, and the authors suggested that clonal diversity may have been underestimated. Nearly half of unique spike-specific TCRs reportedly recognized epitopes outside regions mutated in the B.1.351 and B.1.1.7 variants.

The sequence joins TRBV15 to TRBJ2-5; 11 middle bases align to TRBD1. This receptor was taken from an adult in good health. Sample: peripheral blood, taken on day 0 of AZD1222 vaccination. CDR3 reads: CATSKGTGGMQTQYF. The nucleotide sequence reads TGTGCCACCAGCAAAGGGACAGGGGGGATGCAGACCCAGTACTTC.